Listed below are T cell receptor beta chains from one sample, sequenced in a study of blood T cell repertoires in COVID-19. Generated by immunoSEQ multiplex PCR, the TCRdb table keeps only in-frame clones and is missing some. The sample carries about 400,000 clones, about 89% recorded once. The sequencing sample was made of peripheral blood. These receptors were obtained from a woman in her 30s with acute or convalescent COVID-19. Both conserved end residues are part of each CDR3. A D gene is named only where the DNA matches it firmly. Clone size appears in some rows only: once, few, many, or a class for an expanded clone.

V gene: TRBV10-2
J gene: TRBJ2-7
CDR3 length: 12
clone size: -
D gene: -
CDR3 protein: CASGGQQFEQYF
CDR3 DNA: TGCGCCAGCGGGGGACAACAGTTCGAGCAGTACTTC

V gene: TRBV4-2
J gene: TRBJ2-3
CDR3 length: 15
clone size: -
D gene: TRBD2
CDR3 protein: CASSQVAGGTDTQYF
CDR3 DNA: TGTGCCAGCAGCCAGGTAGCGGGGGGCACAGATACGCAGTATTTT

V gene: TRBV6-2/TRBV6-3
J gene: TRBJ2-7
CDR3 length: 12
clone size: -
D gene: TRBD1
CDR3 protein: CASSWDRYEQYF
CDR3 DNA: TGTGCCAGCAGTTGGGACAGATACGAGCAGTACTTC

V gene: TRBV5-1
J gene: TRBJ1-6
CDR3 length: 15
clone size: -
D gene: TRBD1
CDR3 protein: CASRDRGKDNSPLHF
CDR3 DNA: TGCGCCAGCAGGGACAGGGGAAAGGATAATTCACCCCTCCACTTT

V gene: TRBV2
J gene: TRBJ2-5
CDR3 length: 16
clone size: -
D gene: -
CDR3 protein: CASNQMFGEGQETQYF
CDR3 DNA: TGTGCCAGCAACCAAATGTTCGGAGAAGGACAAGAGACCCAGTACTTC

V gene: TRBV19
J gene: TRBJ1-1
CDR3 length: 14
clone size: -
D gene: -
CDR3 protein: CASSIAAIHTEAFF
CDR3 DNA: TGTGCCAGTAGTATTGCGGCGATTCACACTGAAGCTTTCTTT

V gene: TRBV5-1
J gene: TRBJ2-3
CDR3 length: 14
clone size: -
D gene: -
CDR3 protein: CASSIGTATDTQYF
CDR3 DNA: TGCGCCAGCAGCATAGGGACTGCCACAGATACGCAGTATTTT

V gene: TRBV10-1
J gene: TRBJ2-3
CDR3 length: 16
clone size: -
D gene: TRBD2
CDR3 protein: CASTNTSGGSGDTQYF
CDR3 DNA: TGCGCCAGCACTAACACTAGCGGGGGGTCCGGAGATACGCAGTATTTT

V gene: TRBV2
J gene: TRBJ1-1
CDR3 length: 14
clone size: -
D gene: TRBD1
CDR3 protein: CASSAGQWNTEAFF
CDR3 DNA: TGTGCCAGCAGCGCGGGACAGTGGAACACTGAAGCTTTCTTT

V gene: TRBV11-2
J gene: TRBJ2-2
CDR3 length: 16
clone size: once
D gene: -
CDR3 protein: CASSSQGYEYTGELFF
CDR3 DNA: TGTGCCAGCAGCTCCCAGGGGTATGAGTACACCGGGGAGCTGTTTTTT

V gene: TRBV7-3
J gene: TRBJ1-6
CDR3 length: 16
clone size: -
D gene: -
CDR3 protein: CASSLMPGGGNSPLHF
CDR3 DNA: TGTGCCAGCAGCTTAATGCCCGGGGGTGGTAATTCACCCCTCCACTTT

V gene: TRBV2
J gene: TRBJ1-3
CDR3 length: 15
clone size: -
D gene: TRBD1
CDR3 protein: CASTEQGAGGNTIYF
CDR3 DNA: TGTGCCAGCACCGAACAGGGGGCAGGAGGAAACACCATATATTTT

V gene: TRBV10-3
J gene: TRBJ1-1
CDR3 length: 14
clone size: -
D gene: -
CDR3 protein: CAISGWEKNTEAFF
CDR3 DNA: TGTGCCATCAGTGGGTGGGAGAAGAACACTGAAGCTTTCTTT

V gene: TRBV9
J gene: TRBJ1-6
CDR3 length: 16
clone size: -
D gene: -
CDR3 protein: CASSVAGGGQNSPLHF
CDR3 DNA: TGTGCCAGCAGCGTGGCCGGCGGAGGGCAAAATTCACCCCTCCACTTT

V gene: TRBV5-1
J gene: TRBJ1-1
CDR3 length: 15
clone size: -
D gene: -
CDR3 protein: CASSPGDRSYTEAFF
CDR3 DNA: TGCGCCAGCAGCCCCGGCGACAGGTCGTACACTGAAGCTTTCTTT